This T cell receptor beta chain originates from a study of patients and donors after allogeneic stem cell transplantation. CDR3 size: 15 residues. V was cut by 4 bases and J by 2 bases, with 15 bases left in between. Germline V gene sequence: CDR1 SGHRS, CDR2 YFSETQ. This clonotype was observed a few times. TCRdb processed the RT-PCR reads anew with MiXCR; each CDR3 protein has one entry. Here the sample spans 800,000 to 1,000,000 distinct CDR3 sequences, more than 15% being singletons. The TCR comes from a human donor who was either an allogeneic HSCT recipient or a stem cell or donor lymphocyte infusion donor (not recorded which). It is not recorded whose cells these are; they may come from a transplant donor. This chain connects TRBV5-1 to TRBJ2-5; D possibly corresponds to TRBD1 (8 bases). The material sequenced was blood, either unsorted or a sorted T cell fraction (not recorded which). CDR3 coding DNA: TGCGCCAGCAGCATTGGACAGGGAGGGCAAGAGACCCAGTACTTC. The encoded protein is CASSIGQGGQETQYF.